This T cell receptor (beta chain) comes out of a study of T cells in women clearing cervical HPV infection. About the study: No precancer developed; the control's incident HPV16 infection cleared within 12 months. Case blood drawn at lesion detection; control blood after infection cleared.

Each participant carried one incident cervical HPV16 infection only. Data came from immunoSEQ multiplex PCR; TCRdb stores just in-frame clones and leaves some out. The listing contains tens of thousands of clones. The sequence was obtained from a woman between 18 and 70 years old with a cervical HPV16 infection that either progressed to CIN3+ or cleared (not recorded which). Sequencing used blood buffy coat.

The CDR3 DNA, read in part, is TGTGCCAGCTCACCACGGACTAGCGGTAACAATGAC. The encoded protein is CASSPRTSGNND. The CDR3 reads in full as CASSPRTSGNNDYTF. This chain joins TRBV18 and TRBJ1-2; D is unresolved. The CDR3 extends 3 residues past the end of the read, so its final part is completed from the germline J gene. Germline V lookup: CDR1 KGHSH, CDR2 LQKENI. The CDR3 length is 15 residues.